This TCR beta chain was obtained from a study of blood T cell repertoires in COVID-19. Looking at the study overall: Acute-phase and convalescent COVID-19 samples originated in the United States, Italy and Spain. In each case, the material was cDNA or gDNA derived from T cells, B-cell-depleted T cells, or PBMCs.

Study processing details: Amplification of reference gene primers was used by the study to estimate nucleated cell counts. Some clones are missing from TCRdb's copy, which holds only in-frame ones; the method was immunoSEQ multiplex PCR. For V, J and clone size, that table is used; D and trimming come from the DNA. The sample holds approximately 500,000 clones, roughly 91% seen once. The germline V gene encodes CDR1 MNHNS and CDR2 SASEGT. CDR3 length: 15 residues. As regards this clone: A read error may account for a junction end that differs from germline.

Enrolment of Seattle patients took place during active infection, and they were followed longitudinally. The source of this sequence is a woman in her 50s with COVID-19, enrolled during active disease. Sequencing used peripheral blood. The chain is built from TRBV6-1 and TRBJ1-1, with D possibly matching TRBD1 (5 bases). The CDR3 spells CASREVTGRATEAFF. The CDR3 region has the DNA TGTGCCAGCAGAGAAGTAACAGGCAGGGCCACTGAAGCTTTCTTT.